Following are 24 T cell receptor beta chains from one sample sequenced in a study of human T cells and chemical hapten exposure. One entry per CDR3 protein, called by TCRdb with MiXCR from the RACE reads. The sample yields 380,000 or so distinct CDR3 sequences, approximately 5.1% seen once. Stated time point: patch test 1, 2 weeks after DPC sensitization. Treatment meaning: therapeutic diphenylcyclopropenone sensitization with weekly scalp DPC. The sample was whole blood, taken in connection with sensitization to the hapten diphenylcyclopropenone (DPC). Every receptor here comes from a woman between 45 and 65 years old with alopecia areata. Some clones in this sample may be carry-over from other donors' samples.

This clonotype was seen many times. The genes are TRBV29-1 and TRBJ2-2, with 8 bases lining up with TRBD1. CDR3 length equals 14 residues. Germline CDR1 SQVTM, CDR2 ANQGSEA. V lost 8 bases, J lost 10 bases, and 15 bases stayed unmatched. The DNA for the CDR3 is TGCAGCATACCGGACAGGGACCGGCCCGCGGAGCTGTTTTTT. Residues: CSIPDRDRPAELFF.

This clonotype has a count of ten or more. The gene calls are TRBV3-1 and TRBJ2-3; 7 bases line up with TRBD2. The CDR3 runs 17 residues. V shed 0 bases and J 0 bases; nucleotides not matched to a gene: 6. Germline-derived CDR1 and CDR2 are LGHDT and YNNKEL (reference sequence). CDR3 in DNA: TGTGCCAGCAGCCAAGATTTCAGTAGCGGGAGCACAGATACGCAGTATTTT. Translated: CASSQDFSSGSTDTQYF.

This clonotype has just one count. CDR3 sequence: CASSLPWVIRTEAFF. CDR3 nucleotides: TGTGCCAGCAGCTTACCATGGGTAATTAGGACTGAAGCTTTCTTT. V gene TRBV7-9 combines with J gene TRBJ1-1; D remains unclear. CDR1 and CDR2 from the germline V gene are SEHNR and FQNEAQ (reference sequence). V lost 2 bases and J lost 5, with 15 bases in between. The CDR3 covers 15 residues.

In this sample, this clonotype turned up many times. This sequence joins TRBV4-3 and TRBJ2-7, with 14 bases that match TRBD2. After removal of 0 bases from V and 6 bases from J, the junction contained 1 base not matched to a gene. CDR1 is LGHNA and CDR2 is YSLEER in the germline V gene. CDR3 size: 15 residues. The CDR3 DNA is TGCGCCAGCAGCCAAGAGGGACTAGCGGGAGCCGAGCAGTACTTC. Encoded protein: CASSQEGLAGAEQYF.

The table lists this clonotype with a few counts. The gene calls are TRBV5-1 and TRBJ2-1; 9 nucleotides match TRBD2. The V segment lost 4 bases and the J segment 0 bases; nucleotides outside the gene matches: 8. Germline V lookup: CDR1 SGHRS, CDR2 YFSETQ. CDR3 length: 17 amino acids. CDR3 in amino acids: CASSREGSGSSYNEQFF. CDR3 coding DNA: TGCGCCAGCAGCCGCGAAGGTAGCGGGAGCTCCTACAATGAGCAGTTCTTC. The full variable domain, its missing parts supplied by reference TRBV5-1 and TRBJ2-1, is KAGVTQTPRYLIKTRGQQVTLSCSPISGHRSVSWYQQTPGQGLQFLFEYFSETQRNKGNFPGRFSGRQFSNSRSEMNVSTLELGDSALYLCASSREGSGSSYNEQFFGPGTRLTVL.

This sequence joins TRBV5-6 and TRBJ1-1; no clear D. Trimming took off 2 bases at V and 10 bases at J, with 15 bases between the two ends. The CDR3 sequence is 13 residues long. Germline V gives CDR1 SGHDT, CDR2 YYEEEE. DNA for the CDR3: TGTGCCAGCAGCTTTGGCAGCTTGAGTGTAGCTTTCTTT. This encodes CASSFGSLSVAFF.

This clonotype has a handful of counts. The J gene is TRBJ1-1, the V gene TRBV3-1; no clear D. The V gene's germline CDR1 is LGHDT and CDR2 YNNKEL (reference sequence). V lost 2 bases, J lost 0 bases, and 7 bases lay in between. CDR3 length: 14 residues. CDR3 in DNA: TGTGCCAGCAGCCAAAGGGCGGTGAACACTGAAGCTTTCTTT. It translates to CASSQRAVNTEAFF.

This clonotype was recorded at least ten times. The rearrangement uses TRBV7-2 and TRBJ1-1; TRBD1 is a possible D gene (6 bases). Between the trimmed V and J ends, which lost 5 bases and 4 bases, there was a span of 11 bases. This CDR3 is 13 amino acids long. Looked up from germline, CDR1 is SGHTA and CDR2 is FQGNSA. The CDR3 nucleotides read TGTGCCAGCAGCGCACAGGGCCCCACTGAAGCTTTCTTT. Protein product: CASSAQGPTEAFF.

This clonotype turned up a few times. The chain uses TRBV18 and TRBJ1-4; D possibly corresponds to TRBD1 (5 bases). The CDR3 is 12 residues long. The germline V gene encodes CDR1 KGHSH and CDR2 LQKENI. The V gene lost 8 bases and the J gene lost 6 bases, with 10 bases spanning the gap. The CDR3 bases are TGTGCCAGCCGGAGGGGTGATGAAAAACTGTTTTTT. Amino acids: CASRRGDEKLFF. Variable domain in full (rest from reference TRBV18 and TRBJ1-4): NAGVMQNPRHLVRRRGQEARLRCSPMKGHSHVYWYRQLPEEGLKFMVYLQKENIIDESGMPKERFSAEFPKEGPSILRIQQVVRGDSAAYFCASRRGDEKLFFGSGTQLSVL.

The genes are TRBV7-7 and TRBJ2-1; 9 bases fit TRBD2. This CDR3 is 15 amino acids long. Germline trimming cut 1 base from V and 8 bases from J; bases unmatched to any gene: 6. Per the germline V gene, CDR1 is SSHAT and CDR2 is FNYEAQ (reference sequence). The CDR3 region is CASSLEVSGSDEQFF. CDR3 coding DNA: TGTGCCAGCAGCTTAGAAGTTAGCGGGAGCGATGAGCAGTTCTTC.

This clonotype was recorded a few times. This sequence joins TRBV5-4 and TRBJ1-6, with TRBD1 as a possible D gene (6 bases). The CDR3 is 15 residues long. V was shortened by 1 base and J by 7 bases, with 12 bases between the two germline ends. Looked up from germline, CDR1 is SGHNT and CDR2 is YYREEE (reference sequence). The CDR3 spells CASSLMTGLNSPLHF. CDR3 sequence (DNA): TGTGCCAGCAGCTTGATGACAGGTCTAAATTCACCCCTCCACTTT.

There are many counts of this clonotype. This sequence joins TRBV6-6 and TRBJ2-1, with D hard to call. V was pared by 0 bases and J by 7 bases, with 7 bases between. The CDR3 sequence is 13 residues long. The germline V gene has CDR1 MNHNY and CDR2 SVGAGI (reference sequence). Here the CDR3 DNA reads TGTGCCAGCAGTTACTCGATAAGAAATGAGCAGTTCTTC. Its protein is CASSYSIRNEQFF.

The rearrangement joins TRBV25-1 to TRBJ2-2, with a weak D call TRBD2 (5 bases). CDR1 and CDR2 (germline): MGHDK, SYGVNS. CDR3 length: 16 amino acids. Trimming shortened V by 2 bases and J by 0 bases, and 10 bases separated the two germline ends. The CDR3 reads CASSEPGRTNTGELFF. CDR3 bases: TGTGCCAGCAGTGAACCGGGAAGGACGAACACCGGGGAGCTGTTTTTT.

This clonotype was observed at least ten times. The chain couples TRBV4-1 to TRBJ2-3; TRBD1 matches at 10 bases. This CDR3 is built from 17 residues. V was clipped by 3 bases and J by 2 bases; unmatched bases: 8. Germline CDR1 and CDR2: MGHRA and YSYEKL. CDR3 amino acids: CASSHYPGTGVTDTQYF. The DNA for the CDR3 is TGCGCCAGCAGCCATTACCCAGGGACAGGGGTCACAGATACGCAGTATTTT.

DNA for the CDR3: TGTGCCAGCACGGGGGGCACAGATACGCAGTATTTT. Its protein product is CASTGGTDTQYF. The chain has TRBV10-3 and TRBJ2-3, with D perhaps matching TRBD2 (6 bases). CDR1 and CDR2 from the germline V gene are ENHRY and SYGVKD. The CDR3 sequence is 12 residues long. Trimming pared 10 bases from V and 1 base from J, leaving 9 bases between.

The V and J genes are TRBV12-3 or TRBV12-4 and TRBJ2-1; TRBD1 matches at 7 bases. V lost 1 base to trimming and J lost 3 bases; unmatched junction nucleotides: 3. CDR3 size: 15 residues. The CDR3 DNA is TGTGCCAGCAGTTTAGGAGGGGGCCTCTACAATGAGCAGTTCTTC. This gives the protein CASSLGGGLYNEQFF.

The table lists this clonotype with many counts. The rearrangement uses TRBV2 and TRBJ1-2; D is undetermined. Per germline, CDR1 SNHLY and CDR2 FYNNEI. CDR3 length: 11 amino acids. V dropped 5 bases and J dropped 5 bases, with 6 bases sitting between them. The CDR3 spells CASSRVYGYTF. DNA for the CDR3: TGTGCCAGCAGTCGGGTGTATGGCTACACCTTC.

The genes are TRBV7-9 and TRBJ2-1; TRBD1 matches 7 bases. After removal of 5 bases from V and 14 bases from J, the junction contained 12 bases not matched to a gene. This CDR3 comprises 13 residues. Germline CDR1 reads SEHNR; CDR2 reads FQNEAQ (reference sequence). CDR3 amino acids: CASSRSQGKEEFF. In nucleotides, the CDR3 is TGTGCCAGCAGCCGTTCACAGGGGAAAGAGGAGTTCTTC.

Regarding this clonotype: This may be a read error: a much more frequent sequence differs by one nucleotide. V usage is TRBV5-1 and J usage is TRBJ2-5; 11 bases map to TRBD2. CDR3 length: 15 residues. Unmatched junction bases numbered 10, after V lost 9 bases and J lost 3 bases. Germline CDR1 reads SGHRS; CDR2 reads YFSETQ. The CDR3 DNA reads as TGCGCCATCAGTTGGGGGACTAGCGGTAAAGAGACCCAGTACTTC. Residues: CAISWGTSGKETQYF.

Ten or more counts support this clonotype. The chain employs TRBV28 and TRBJ1-4, with D possibly being TRBD1 (5 bases). Germline CDR1 MDHEN, CDR2 SYDVKM. V was pared by 2 bases and J by 13 bases, with 14 bases between. The CDR3 is 13 residues long. CDR3: CASSLGGLEGLFF. CDR3 sequence (DNA): TGTGCCAGCAGTTTAGGGGGACTTGAGGGACTGTTTTTT.

In its sample, this clonotype was seen many times. The genes are TRBV6-1 and TRBJ1-1; a possible D gene is TRBD1 (5 bases). This CDR3 has 13 residues. Germline CDR1 is MNHNS and CDR2 is SASEGT. V lost 6 bases to trimming and J lost 3 bases, with 11 bases between them. CDR3 loop: CASSRVWDTEAFF. The CDR3 DNA sequence: TGTGCCAGCAGCAGGGTCTGGGACACTGAAGCTTTCTTT.

This clonotype turned up a few times. This chain connects TRBV12-3 or TRBV12-4 to TRBJ1-2; D gene ambiguous. Trimming shortened V by 3 bases and J by 4 bases, and 15 bases separated the two germline ends. The CDR3 sequence is 15 residues long. The CDR3 nucleotides read TGTGCCAGCAGTTTCGGGCCCGGGGTCAGCTATGGCTACACCTTC. Protein sequence: CASSFGPGVSYGYTF.

The chain couples TRBV6-5 to TRBJ2-7, with D perhaps TRBD1 (6 bases). The V gene lost 7 bases and the J gene lost 5 bases, with 9 bases spanning the gap. Germline V CDR1 and CDR2: MNHEY, SVGAGI. The CDR3 is 11 residues long. The CDR3 spells CASTQGNEQYF. DNA of the CDR3: TGTGCCAGCACTCAGGGGAACGAGCAGTACTTC.

This clonotype was detected only a few times. The CDR3 region has the DNA TGTGCCAGCATCCTATTAATGGGCAGGATGAACACTGAAGCTTTCTTT. Its protein product is CASILLMGRMNTEAFF. V and J are TRBV12-3 or TRBV12-4 and TRBJ1-1, with D uncertain. This CDR3 is built from 16 residues. V lost 7 bases, J lost 0 bases, and 18 bases lay in between.